This T cell receptor (beta chain) was sequenced during a study of radiotherapy plus CTLA-4 blockade in lung cancer. Points from the study as a whole: Among reported predictors of response, early blood T cell clone dynamics with interferon-beta performed best. Among blood TCR repertoires after radiotherapy plus ipilimumab, tumor-derived clones expanded.

A note on this clone: What it binds is unknown.

Germline CDR1 and CDR2: LNHDA and SQIVND (reference sequence). CDR3 length equals 14 residues. Trimming took 6 bases from V and 3 from J; bases not matched to a gene: 4. Data came from immunoSEQ multiplex PCR; TCRdb stores just in-frame clones and leaves some out. Of around 70,000 clones detected, 76% appear once; the ten largest clones hold about 17%. The chain couples TRBV19 to TRBJ1-4, with 7 bases identical to TRBD1. This TCR was sampled from a human donor with non-small cell lung cancer whose response to radiotherapy plus ipilimumab could not be evaluated. Some clones in this sample may be carry-over from other donors' samples. This specimen consisted of peripheral blood, obtained from a patient treated with radiotherapy plus ipilimumab. This CDR3 is CASSTGAANEKLFF. The CDR3 coding sequence is TGTGCCAGTAGCACAGGGGCTGCTAATGAAAAACTGTTTTTT.